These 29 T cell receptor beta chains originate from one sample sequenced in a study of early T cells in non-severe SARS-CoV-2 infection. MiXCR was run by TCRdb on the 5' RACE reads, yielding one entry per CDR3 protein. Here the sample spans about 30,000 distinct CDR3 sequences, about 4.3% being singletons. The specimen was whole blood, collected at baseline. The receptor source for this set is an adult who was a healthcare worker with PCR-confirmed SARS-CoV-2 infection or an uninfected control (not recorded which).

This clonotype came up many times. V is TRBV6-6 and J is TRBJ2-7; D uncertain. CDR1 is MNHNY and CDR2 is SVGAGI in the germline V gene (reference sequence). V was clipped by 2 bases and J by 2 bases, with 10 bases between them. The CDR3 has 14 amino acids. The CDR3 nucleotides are TGTGCCAGCAGTTACGGTAGTGGGACCTACGAGCAGTACTTC. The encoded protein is CASSYGSGTYEQYF.

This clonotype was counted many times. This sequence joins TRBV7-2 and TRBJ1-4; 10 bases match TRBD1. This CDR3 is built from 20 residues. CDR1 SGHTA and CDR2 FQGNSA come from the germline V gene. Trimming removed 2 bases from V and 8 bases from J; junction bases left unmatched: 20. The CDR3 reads CASSLRAIRDRGIAREKLFF. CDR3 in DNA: TGTGCCAGCAGCTTAAGGGCGATCCGGGACAGGGGTATCGCGAGGGAAAAACTGTTTTTT.

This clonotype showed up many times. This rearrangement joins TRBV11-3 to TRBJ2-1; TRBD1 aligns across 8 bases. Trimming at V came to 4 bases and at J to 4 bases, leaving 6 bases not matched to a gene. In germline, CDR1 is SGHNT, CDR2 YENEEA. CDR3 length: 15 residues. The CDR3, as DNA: TGTGCCAGCAGCTATTCCGGGACAGGTTACAATGAGCAGTTCTTC. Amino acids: CASSYSGTGYNEQFF.

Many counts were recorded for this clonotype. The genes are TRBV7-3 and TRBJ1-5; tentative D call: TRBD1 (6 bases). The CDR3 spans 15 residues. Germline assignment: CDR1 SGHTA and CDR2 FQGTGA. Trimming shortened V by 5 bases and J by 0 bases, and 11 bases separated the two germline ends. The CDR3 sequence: CASSTWTDSNQPQHF. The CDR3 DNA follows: TGTGCCAGCAGCACCTGGACAGATAGCAATCAGCCCCAGCATTTT. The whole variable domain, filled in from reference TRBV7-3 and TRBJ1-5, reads GAGVSQTPSNKVTEKGKYVELRCDPISGHTALYWYRQSLGQGPEFLIYFQGTGAADDSGLPNDRFFAVRPEGSVSTLKIQRTERGDSAVYLCASSTWTDSNQPQHFGDGTRLSIL.

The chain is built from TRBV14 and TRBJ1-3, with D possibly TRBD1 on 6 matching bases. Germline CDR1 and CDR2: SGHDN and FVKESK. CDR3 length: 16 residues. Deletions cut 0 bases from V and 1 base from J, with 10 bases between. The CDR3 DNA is TGTGCCAGCAGCCAAGACAGGGGTCCGTCTGGAAACACCATATATTTT. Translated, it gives CASSQDRGPSGNTIYF. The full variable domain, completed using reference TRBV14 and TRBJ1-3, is EAGVTQFPSHSVIEKGQTVTLRCDPISGHDNLYWYRRVMGKEIKFLLHFVKESKQDESGMPNNRFLAERTGGTYSTLKVQPAELEDSGVYFCASSQDRGPSGNTIYFGEGSWLTVV.

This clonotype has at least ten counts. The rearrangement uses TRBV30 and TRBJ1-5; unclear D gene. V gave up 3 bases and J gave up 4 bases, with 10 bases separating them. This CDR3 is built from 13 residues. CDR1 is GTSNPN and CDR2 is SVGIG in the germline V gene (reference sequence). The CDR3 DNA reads TGTGCCTGGAGCACACTGGAGAATCAGCCCCAGCATTTT. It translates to CAWSTLENQPQHF.

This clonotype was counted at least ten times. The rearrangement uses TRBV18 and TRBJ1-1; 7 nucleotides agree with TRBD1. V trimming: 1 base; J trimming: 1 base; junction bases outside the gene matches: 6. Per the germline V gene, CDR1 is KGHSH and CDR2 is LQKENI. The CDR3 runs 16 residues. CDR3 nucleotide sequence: TGTGCCAGCTCACCACAGACAGGGCAGACGAACACTGAAGCTTTCTTT. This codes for CASSPQTGQTNTEAFF.

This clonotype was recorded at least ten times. DNA of the CDR3: TGTGCCAGCAGCTTAGCTGCGGGCACAACCTACGAGCAGTACTTC. Protein sequence: CASSLAAGTTYEQYF. The chain is built from TRBV13 and TRBJ2-7, with a tentative D call TRBD2 (5 bases). Germline CDR1 and CDR2: PRHDT and FYEKMQ (reference sequence). The V end was cut by 1 base, the J end by 2 bases, with 12 bases between. The CDR3 sequence is 15 residues long. Complete variable domain (other parts from reference TRBV13 and TRBJ2-7): AAGVIQSPRHLIKEKRETATLKCYPIPRHDTVYWYQQGPGQDPQFLISFYEKMQSDKGSIPDRFSAQQFSDYHSELNMSSLELGDSALYFCASSLAAGTTYEQYFGPGTRLTVT.

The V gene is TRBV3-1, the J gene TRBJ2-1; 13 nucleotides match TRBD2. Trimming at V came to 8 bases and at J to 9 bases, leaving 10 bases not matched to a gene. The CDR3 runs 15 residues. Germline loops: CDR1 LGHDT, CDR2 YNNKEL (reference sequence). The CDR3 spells CASRPTSGGAGEQFF. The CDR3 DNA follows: TGTGCCAGCCGCCCTACTAGCGGGGGGGCCGGTGAGCAGTTCTTC.

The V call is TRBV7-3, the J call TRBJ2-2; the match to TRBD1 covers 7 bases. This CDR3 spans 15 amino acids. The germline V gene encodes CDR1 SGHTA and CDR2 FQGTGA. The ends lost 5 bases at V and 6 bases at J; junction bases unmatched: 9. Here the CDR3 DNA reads TGTGCCAGCAGCCGCCGTACAGGGGCGGCCGGGGAGCTGTTTTTT. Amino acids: CASSRRTGAAGELFF.

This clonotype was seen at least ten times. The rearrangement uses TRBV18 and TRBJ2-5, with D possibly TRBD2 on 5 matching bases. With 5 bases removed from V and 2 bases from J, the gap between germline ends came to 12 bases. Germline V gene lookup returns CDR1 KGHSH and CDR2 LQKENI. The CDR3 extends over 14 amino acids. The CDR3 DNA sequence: TGTGCCAGCTCAACACTAGACACGCAAGAGACCCAGTACTTC. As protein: CASSTLDTQETQYF.

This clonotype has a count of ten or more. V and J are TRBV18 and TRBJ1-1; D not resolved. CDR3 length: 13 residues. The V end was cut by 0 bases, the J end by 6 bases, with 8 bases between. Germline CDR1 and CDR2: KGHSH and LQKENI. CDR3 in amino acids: CASSPPGRPEAFF. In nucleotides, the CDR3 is TGTGCCAGCTCACCACCCGGCCGGCCTGAAGCTTTCTTT.

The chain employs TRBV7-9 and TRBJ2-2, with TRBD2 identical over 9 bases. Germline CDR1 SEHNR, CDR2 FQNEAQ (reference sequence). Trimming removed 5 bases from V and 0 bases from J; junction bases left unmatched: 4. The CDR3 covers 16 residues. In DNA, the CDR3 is TGTGCCAGCAGCGAAGCGGGGGGCCCGAACACCGGGGAGCTGTTTTTT. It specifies CASSEAGGPNTGELFF. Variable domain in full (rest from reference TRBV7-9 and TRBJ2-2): DTGVSQNPRHKITKRGQNVTFRCDPISEHNRLYWYRQTLGQGPEFLTYFQNEAQLEKSRLLSDRFSAERPKGSFSTLEIQRTEQGDSAMYLCASSEAGGPNTGELFFGEGSRLTVL.

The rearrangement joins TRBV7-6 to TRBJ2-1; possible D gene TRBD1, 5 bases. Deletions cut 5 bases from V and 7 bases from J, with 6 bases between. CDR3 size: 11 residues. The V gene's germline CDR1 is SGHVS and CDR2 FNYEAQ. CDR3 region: CASSPGNEQFF. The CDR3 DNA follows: TGTGCCAGCAGCCCAGGGAATGAGCAGTTCTTC.

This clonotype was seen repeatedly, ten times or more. CDR3 amino acids: CASGGGRPTYEQYF. CDR3 in DNA: TGTGCCAGTGGAGGGGGGCGTCCAACCTACGAGCAGTACTTC. This rearrangement joins TRBV28 to TRBJ2-7; D is tentatively TRBD1 or TRBD2 (6 bases each). The CDR3 runs 14 residues. Germline V gene lookup returns CDR1 MDHEN and CDR2 SYDVKM. The ends were cut back, 9 bases at V and 2 bases at J, with 17 bases in the middle.

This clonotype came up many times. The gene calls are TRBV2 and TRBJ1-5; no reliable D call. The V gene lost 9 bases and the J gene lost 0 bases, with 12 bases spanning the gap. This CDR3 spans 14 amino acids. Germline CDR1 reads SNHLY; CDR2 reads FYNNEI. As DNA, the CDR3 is TGTGCCAGTCAGGCAGATTTTAGCAATCAGCCCCAGCATTTT. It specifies CASQADFSNQPQHF.

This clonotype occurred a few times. This CDR3 is CASSFRADGDTQYF. CDR3 sequence (DNA): TGTGCCAGCAGCTTCCGGGCGGACGGAGATACGCAGTATTTT. The V and J genes are TRBV5-5 and TRBJ2-3; no definite D call. The CDR3 loop spans 14 amino acids. CDR1 is SGHKS, CDR2 YYEKEE, per germline (reference sequence). The ends were cut back, 2 bases at V and 5 bases at J, with 12 bases in the middle.

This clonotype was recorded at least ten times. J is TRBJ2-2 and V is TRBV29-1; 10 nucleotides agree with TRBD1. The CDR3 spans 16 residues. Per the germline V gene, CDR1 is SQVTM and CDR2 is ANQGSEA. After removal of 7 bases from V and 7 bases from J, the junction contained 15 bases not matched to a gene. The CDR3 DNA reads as TGCAGCGCTGGACCGGGACAGGGGTCTTCTCGCGGGGAGCTGTTTTTT. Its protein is CSAGPGQGSSRGELFF.

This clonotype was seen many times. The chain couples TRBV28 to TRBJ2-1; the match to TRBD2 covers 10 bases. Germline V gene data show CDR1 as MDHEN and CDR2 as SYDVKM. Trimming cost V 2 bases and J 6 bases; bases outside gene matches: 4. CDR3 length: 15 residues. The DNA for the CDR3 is TGTGCCAGCAGTTTACTACTAGCGGGGATCAATGAGCAGTTCTTC. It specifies CASSLLLAGINEQFF.

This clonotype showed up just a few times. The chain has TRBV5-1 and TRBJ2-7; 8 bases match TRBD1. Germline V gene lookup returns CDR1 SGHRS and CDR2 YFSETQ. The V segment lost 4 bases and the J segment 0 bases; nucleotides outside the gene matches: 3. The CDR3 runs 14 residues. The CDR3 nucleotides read TGCGCCAGCAGCGGGGGGACAGGCTCCTACGAGCAGTACTTC. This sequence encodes CASSGGTGSYEQYF.

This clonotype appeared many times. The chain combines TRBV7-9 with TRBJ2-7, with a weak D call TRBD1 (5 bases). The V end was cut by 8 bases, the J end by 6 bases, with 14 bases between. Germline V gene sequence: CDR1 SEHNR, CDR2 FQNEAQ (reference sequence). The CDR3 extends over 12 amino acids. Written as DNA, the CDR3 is TGTGCCAGCGATTCCTGGCAGGGCGAGCAGTACTTC. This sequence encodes CASDSWQGEQYF.

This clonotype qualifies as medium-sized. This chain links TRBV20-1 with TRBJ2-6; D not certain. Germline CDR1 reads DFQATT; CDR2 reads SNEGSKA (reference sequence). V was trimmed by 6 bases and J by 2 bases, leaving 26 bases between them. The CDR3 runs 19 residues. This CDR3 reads CSAPYWIDPATPGANVLTF. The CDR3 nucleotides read TGCAGTGCCCCGTACTGGATAGATCCGGCAACCCCTGGGGCCAACGTCCTGACTTTC.

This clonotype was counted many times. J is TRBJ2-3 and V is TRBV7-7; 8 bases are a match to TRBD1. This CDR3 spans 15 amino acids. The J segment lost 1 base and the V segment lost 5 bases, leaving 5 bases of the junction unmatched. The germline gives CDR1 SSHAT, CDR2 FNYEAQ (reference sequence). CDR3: CASSEDRGGTDTQYF. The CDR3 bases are TGTGCCAGCAGCGAAGACAGGGGAGGCACAGATACGCAGTATTTT.

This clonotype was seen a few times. This CDR3 is CASKGVRNTQYF. CDR3 DNA: TGTGCCAGCAAGGGGGTACGGAATACGCAGTATTTT. V is TRBV2 and J is TRBJ2-3; weak D call: TRBD1 (6 bases). Germline V gene lookup returns CDR1 SNHLY and CDR2 FYNNEI. CDR3 length equals 12 residues. V lost 7 bases, J lost 7 bases, and 12 bases lay in between.

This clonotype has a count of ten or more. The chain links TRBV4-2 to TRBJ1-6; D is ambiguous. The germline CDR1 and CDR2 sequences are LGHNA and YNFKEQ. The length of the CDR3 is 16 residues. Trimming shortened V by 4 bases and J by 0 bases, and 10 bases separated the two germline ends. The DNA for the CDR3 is TGTGCCAGCAGCCCGAGGAAGAGCTCCTATAATTCACCCCTCCACTTT. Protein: CASSPRKSSYNSPLHF.

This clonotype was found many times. The CDR3 coding sequence is TGTGCCAGCAGCTTGGGACAGACCAAATACGAGCAGTACTTC. It is translated as CASSLGQTKYEQYF. The genes are TRBV7-8 and TRBJ2-7; TRBD1 matches at 7 bases. The trim removed 3 bases at V and 4 bases at J, leaving 6 bases unmatched. Germline CDR1 and CDR2: SGHVS and FQNEAQ. The CDR3 contains 14 residues.

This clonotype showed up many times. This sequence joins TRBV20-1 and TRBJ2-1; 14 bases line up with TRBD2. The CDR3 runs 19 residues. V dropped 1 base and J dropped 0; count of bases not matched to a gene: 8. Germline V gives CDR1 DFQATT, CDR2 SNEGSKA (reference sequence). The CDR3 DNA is TGCAGTGCTAGAGTTACGGGACTAGCGGGAGAGCGCTCCTACAATGAGCAGTTCTTC. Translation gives CSARVTGLAGERSYNEQFF.

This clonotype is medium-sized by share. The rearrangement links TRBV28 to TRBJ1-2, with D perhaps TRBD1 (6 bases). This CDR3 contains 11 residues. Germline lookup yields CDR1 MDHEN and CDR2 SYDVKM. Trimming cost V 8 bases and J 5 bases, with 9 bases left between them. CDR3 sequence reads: CASVQGYGYTF. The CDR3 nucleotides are TGTGCCAGCGTGCAGGGGTATGGCTACACCTTC.

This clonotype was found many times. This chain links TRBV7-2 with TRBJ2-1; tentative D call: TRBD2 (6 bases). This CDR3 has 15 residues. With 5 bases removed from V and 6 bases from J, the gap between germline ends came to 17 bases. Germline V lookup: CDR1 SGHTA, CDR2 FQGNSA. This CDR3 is CASSPRRDSINEQFF. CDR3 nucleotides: TGTGCCAGCAGCCCCCGCCGGGACTCCATCAATGAGCAGTTCTTC.